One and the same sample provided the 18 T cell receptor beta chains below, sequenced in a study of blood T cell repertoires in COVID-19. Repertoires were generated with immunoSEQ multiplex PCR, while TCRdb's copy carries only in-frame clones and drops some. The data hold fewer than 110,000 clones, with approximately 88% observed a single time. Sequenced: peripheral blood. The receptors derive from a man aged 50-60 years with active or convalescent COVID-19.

CDR3 region: CASSVAGATHNEQFF. The CDR3 DNA reads TGTGCCAGCAGCGTAGCTGGGGCGACCCACAATGAGCAGTTCTTC. The chain combines TRBV9 with TRBJ2-1; tentatively, D is TRBD1 (5 bases). V was cut by 0 bases and J by 5 bases, with 12 bases left in between. Germline V gene data show CDR1 as SGDLS and CDR2 as YYNGEE. The CDR3 is 15 amino acids.

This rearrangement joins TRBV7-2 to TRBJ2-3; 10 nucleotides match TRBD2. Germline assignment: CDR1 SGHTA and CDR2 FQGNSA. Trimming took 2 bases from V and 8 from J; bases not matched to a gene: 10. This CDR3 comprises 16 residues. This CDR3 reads CASSLSGAGGAATQYF. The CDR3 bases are TGTGCCAGCAGCTTAAGCGGAGCGGGAGGGGCCGCTACGCAGTATTTT.

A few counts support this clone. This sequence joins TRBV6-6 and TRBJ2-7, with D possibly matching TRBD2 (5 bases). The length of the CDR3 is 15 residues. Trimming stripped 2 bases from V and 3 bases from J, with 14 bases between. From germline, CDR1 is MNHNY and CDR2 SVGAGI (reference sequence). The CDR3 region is CASSYLSSSRYEQYF. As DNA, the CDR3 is TGTGCCAGCAGTTACCTATCTAGCTCGCGCTACGAGCAGTACTTC.

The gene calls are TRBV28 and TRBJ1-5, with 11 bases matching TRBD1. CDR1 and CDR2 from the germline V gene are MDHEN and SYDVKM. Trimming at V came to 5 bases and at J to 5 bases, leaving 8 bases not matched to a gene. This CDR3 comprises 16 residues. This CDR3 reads CASSPHLGQGDQPQHF. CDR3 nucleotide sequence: TGTGCCAGCAGTCCCCATTTGGGACAGGGGGATCAGCCCCAGCATTTT.

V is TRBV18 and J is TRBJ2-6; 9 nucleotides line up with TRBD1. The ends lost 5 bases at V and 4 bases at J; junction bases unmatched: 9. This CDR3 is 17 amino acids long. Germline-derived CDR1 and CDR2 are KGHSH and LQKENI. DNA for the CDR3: TGTGCCAGCTCAACCGGGACAGGGCTCCCCGGGGCCAACGTCCTGACTTTC. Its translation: CASSTGTGLPGANVLTF.

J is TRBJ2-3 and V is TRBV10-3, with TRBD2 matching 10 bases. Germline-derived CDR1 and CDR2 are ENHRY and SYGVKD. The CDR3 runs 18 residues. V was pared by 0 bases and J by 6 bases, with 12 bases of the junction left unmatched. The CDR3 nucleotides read TGTGCCATCAGTGAGTCGCTAGGGCTAGCGGGAGTTTCGGATACGCAGTATTTT. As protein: CAISESLGLAGVSDTQYF.

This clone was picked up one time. The CDR3 nucleotides are TGTGCCAGCAGTTATCAGCGGCCCAACCTCGGGGATACGCAGTATTTT. Amino acid sequence: CASSYQRPNLGDTQYF. The chain is built from TRBV6-5 and TRBJ2-3, with a weak D call TRBD2 (5 bases). The V and J ends lost 3 bases and 6 bases respectively, with 19 bases between them. The CDR3 has 16 residues. Germline loops: CDR1 MNHEY, CDR2 SVGAGI.

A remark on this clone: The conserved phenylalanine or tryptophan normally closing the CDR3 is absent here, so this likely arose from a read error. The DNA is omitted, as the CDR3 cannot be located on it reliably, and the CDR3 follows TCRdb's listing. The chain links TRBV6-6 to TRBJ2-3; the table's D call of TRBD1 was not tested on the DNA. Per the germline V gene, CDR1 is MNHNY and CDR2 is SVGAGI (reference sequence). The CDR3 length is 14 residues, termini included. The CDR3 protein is CASSDLTLTQIRSI.

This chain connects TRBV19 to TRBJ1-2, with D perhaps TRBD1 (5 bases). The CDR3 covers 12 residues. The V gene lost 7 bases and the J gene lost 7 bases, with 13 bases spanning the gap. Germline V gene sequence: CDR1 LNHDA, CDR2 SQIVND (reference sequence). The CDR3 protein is CASNGGAFGYTF. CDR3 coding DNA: TGTGCCAGTAATGGAGGGGCTTTTGGCTACACCTTC.

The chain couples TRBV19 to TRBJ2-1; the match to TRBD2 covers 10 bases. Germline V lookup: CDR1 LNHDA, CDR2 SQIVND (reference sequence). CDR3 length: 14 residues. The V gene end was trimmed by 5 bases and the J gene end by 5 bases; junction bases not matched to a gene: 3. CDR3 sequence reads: CASSPLAGDNEQFF. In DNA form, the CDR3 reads TGTGCCAGTAGTCCCCTAGCGGGAGACAATGAGCAGTTCTTC.

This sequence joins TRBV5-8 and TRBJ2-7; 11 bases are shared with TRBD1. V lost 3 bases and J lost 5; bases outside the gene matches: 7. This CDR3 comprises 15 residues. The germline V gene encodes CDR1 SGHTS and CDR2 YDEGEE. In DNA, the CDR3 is TGTGCCAGCAGCTGGGGTGGACAGGGGGCCGACGAGCAGTACTTC. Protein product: CASSWGGQGADEQYF.

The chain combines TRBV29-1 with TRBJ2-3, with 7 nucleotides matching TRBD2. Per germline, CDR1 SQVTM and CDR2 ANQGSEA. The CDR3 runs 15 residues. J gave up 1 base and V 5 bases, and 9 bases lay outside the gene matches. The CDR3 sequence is CSVTSSGPGTDTQYF. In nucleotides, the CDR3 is TGCAGCGTTACCTCTAGCGGCCCTGGCACAGATACGCAGTATTTT.

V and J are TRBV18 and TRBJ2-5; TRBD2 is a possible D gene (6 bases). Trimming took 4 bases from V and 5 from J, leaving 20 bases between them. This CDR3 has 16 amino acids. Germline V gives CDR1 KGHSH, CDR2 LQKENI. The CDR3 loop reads CASSRILARGYETQYF. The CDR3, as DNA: TGTGCCAGCTCACGAATCTTGGCGCGGGGCTACGAGACCCAGTACTTC. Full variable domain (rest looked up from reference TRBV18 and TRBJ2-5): NAGVMQNPRHLVRRRGQEARLRCSPMKGHSHVYWYRQLPEEGLKFMVYLQKENIIDESGMPKERFSAEFPKEGPSILRIQQVVRGDSAAYFCASSRILARGYETQYFGPGTRLLVL.

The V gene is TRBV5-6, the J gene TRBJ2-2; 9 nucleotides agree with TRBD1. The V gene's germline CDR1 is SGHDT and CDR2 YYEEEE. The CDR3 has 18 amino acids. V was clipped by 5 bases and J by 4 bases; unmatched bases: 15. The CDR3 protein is CASRTGTGKAAGTGELFF. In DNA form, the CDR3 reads TGTGCCAGCAGAACCGGGACAGGGAAGGCCGCGGGCACCGGGGAGCTGTTTTTT. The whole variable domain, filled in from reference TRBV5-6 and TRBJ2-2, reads DAGVTQSPTHLIKTRGQQVTLRCSPKSGHDTVSWYQQALGQGPQFIFQYYEEEERQRGNFPDRFSGHQFPNYSSELNVNALLLGDSALYLCASRTGTGKAAGTGELFFGEGSRLTVL.

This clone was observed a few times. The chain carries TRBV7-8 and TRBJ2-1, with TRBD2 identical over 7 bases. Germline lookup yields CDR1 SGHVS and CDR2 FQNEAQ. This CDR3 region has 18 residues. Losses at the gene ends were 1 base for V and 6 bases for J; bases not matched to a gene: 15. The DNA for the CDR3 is TGTGCCAGCAGCTTAGACCTTCTAGCGGTTACGGCCCTCAATGAGCAGTTCTTC. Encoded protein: CASSLDLLAVTALNEQFF.

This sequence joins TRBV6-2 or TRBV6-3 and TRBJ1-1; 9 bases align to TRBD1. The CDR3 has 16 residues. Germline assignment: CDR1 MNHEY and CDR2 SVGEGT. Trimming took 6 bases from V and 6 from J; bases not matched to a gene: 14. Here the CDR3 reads CASRYLPGQGKAEAFF. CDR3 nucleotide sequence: TGTGCCAGCAGATACCTGCCGGGACAGGGAAAGGCTGAAGCTTTCTTT.

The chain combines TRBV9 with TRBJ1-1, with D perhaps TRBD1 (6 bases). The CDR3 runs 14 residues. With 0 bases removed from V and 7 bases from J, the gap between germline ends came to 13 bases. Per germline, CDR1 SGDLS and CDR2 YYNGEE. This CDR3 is CASSVGGRGYEAFF. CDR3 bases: TGTGCCAGCAGCGTAGGCGGCAGGGGATATGAAGCTTTCTTT.

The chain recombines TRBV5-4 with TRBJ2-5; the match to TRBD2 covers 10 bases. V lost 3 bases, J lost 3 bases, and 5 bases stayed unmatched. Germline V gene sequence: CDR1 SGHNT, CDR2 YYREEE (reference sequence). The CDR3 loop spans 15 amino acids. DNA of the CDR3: TGTGCCAGCAGCTGGCAACTAGCGGGGAAAGAGACCCAGTACTTC. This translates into CASSWQLAGKETQYF. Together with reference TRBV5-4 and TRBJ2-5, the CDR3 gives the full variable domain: ETGVTQSPTHLIKTRGQQVTLRCSSQSGHNTVSWYQQALGQGPQFIFQYYREEENGRGNFPPRFSGLQFPNYSSELNVNALELDDSALYLCASSWQLAGKETQYFGPGTRLLVL.